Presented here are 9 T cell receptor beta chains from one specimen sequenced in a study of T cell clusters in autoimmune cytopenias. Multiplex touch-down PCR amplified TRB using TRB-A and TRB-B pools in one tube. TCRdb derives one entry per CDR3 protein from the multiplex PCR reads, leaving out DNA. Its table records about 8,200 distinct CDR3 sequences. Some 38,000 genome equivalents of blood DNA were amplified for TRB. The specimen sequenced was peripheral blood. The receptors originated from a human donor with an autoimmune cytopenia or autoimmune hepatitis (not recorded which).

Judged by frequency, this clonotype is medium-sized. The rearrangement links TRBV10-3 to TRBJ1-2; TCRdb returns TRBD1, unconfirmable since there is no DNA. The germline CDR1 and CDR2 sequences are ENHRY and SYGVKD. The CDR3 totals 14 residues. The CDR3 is CAVATGDRNYGYTF.

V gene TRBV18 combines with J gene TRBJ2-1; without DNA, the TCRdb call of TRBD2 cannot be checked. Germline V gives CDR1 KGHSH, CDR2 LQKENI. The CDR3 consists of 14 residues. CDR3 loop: CASSREGGGYEQFF.

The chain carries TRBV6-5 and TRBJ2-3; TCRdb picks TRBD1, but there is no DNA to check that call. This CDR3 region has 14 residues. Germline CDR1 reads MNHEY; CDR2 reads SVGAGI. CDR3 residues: CASSGVGGTDTQYF.

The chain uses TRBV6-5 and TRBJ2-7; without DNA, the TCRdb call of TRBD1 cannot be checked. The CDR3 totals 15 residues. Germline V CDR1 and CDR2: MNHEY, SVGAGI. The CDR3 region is CASSPWSGSANEQYF.

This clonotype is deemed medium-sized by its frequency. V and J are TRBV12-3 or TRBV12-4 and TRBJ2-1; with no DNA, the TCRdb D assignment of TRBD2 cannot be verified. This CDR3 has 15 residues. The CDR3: CASRAISGVYNEQFF.

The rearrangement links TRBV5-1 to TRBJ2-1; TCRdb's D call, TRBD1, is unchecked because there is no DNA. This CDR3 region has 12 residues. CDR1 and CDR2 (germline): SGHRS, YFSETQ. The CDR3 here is CASSFRGMEQFF. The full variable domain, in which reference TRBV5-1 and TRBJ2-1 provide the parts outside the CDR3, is KAGVTQTPRYLIKTRGQQVTLSCSPISGHRSVSWYQQTPGQGLQFLFEYFSETQRNKGNFPGRFSGRQFSNSRSEMNVSTLELGDSALYLCASSFRGMEQFFGPGTRLTVL.

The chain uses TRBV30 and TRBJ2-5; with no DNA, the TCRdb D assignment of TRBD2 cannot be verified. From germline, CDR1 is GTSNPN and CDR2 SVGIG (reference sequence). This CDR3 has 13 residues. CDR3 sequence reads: CAWSRTSGETQYF.

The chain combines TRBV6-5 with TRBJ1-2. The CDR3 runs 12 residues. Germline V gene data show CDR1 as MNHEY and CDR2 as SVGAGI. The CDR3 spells CATLRANYGYTF.

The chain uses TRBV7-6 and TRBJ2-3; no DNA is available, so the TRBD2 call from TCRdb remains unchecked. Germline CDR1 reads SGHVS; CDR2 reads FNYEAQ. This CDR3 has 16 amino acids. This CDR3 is CASSLGSGSVADTQYF.